This T cell receptor beta chain comes out of a study of T cells after yellow fever vaccination. Turning to the study itself: SMART-Seq v4 Ultra Low Input served to prepare low-cell-number fractions. General study results and limits: Most primary-vaccination clones reappeared after the booster (just under 98% CD4, about 87% CD8). Secondary responses were weaker yet peaked faster, day 5 versus 15.

A process of 5'RACE template switching, which added a universal primer site and UMIs, was used to make TCR cDNA. TCRdb passed the 5' RACE reads through MiXCR, listing each CDR3 protein once. The sample shows about 320,000 distinct CDR3 sequences, about an eighth of them seen only once. In its sample, this clonotype was seen a few times. The target antigen is unknown. The sequence was obtained from a young man who received the YFV17D yellow fever vaccine. The specimen was CD4+ T cells sorted from PBMCs, collected 15 days after the yellow fever booster vaccination.

The CDR3 loop reads CASSWGAVSYEQYF. CDR3 coding DNA: TGTGCCAGCAGCTGGGGGGCGGTCTCCTACGAGCAGTACTTC. The gene calls are TRBV11-2 and TRBJ2-7; either TRBD1 or TRBD2 may supply D (6 bases each). The germline V gene has CDR1 SGHAT and CDR2 FQNNGV. The CDR3 consists of 14 residues. Trimming took 4 bases from V and 0 from J, leaving 10 bases between them. The entire variable domain, with the rest obtained from reference TRBV11-2 and TRBJ2-7, is as follows: EAGVAQSPRYKIIEKRQSVAFWCNPISGHATLYWYQQILGQGPKLLIQFQNNGVVDDSQLPKDRFSAERLKGVDSTLKIQPAKLEDSAVYLCASSWGAVSYEQYFGPGTRLTVT.